Given below is one T cell receptor beta chain in context. This sample stems from a study of blood T cell repertoires in COVID-19. Study-wide context: Samples came from the United States, Italy and Spain, spanning acute and convalescent COVID-19. PBMCs, B-cell-depleted T cells, or T cells provided the cDNA or gDNA that made up the material.

The germline V gene has CDR1 SGHTA and CDR2 FQGNSA. There are 12 residues in the CDR3. Trimming removed 3 bases from V and 2 bases from J, with 4 bases in between. Authors' methods: Amplification with reference gene primers provided the estimates of nucleated cell counts. TCRdb's table, derived via immunoSEQ multiplex PCR, lists solely in-frame clones and lacks some. D and trimming come from the DNA, and the V and J calls and clone size come from that table. This sample has 130,000 to 150,000 clones; just under 90% occur once, and the top ten carry roughly 4%. The chain joins TRBV7-2 to TRBJ1-1, with D unresolved. Sequenced input: peripheral blood. This clonotype was sampled from a middle-aged woman with acute or convalescent COVID-19. The CDR3 loop reads CASSFVNTEAFF. The CDR3 bases are TGTGCCAGCAGCTTTGTAAACACTGAAGCTTTCTTT.